These 11 T cell receptor beta chains were all obtained from the same sample, sequenced in a study of CD8 T cells in ankylosing spondylitis. MiXCR was run by TCRdb on the 5' RACE reads, yielding one entry per CDR3 protein. The sample has some 220,000 distinct CDR3 sequences; 8.2% are singletons. Sequenced: blood, either unsorted or a sorted T cell fraction (not recorded which). Receptor source: a female donor with ankylosing spondylitis or in good health (not recorded which).

The CDR3 sequence is CASSYTGDGEQFF. CDR3 sequence (DNA): TGTGCCAGCAGCTACACAGGGGATGGTGAGCAGTTCTTC. The chain uses TRBV11-2 and TRBJ2-1, with TRBD1 matching 7 bases. The germline V gene encodes CDR1 SGHAT and CDR2 FQNNGV. This CDR3 comprises 13 residues. V lost 4 bases and J lost 9; bases outside the gene matches: 6.

Ten or more counts support this clonotype. The J gene is TRBJ2-3, the V gene TRBV20-1, with D unresolved. Per germline, CDR1 DFQATT and CDR2 SNEGSKA (reference sequence). V dropped 4 bases and J dropped 5 bases, with 7 bases sitting between them. This CDR3 is 11 amino acids long. In DNA, the CDR3 is TGCAGTGCTACCCCCGAAGATACGCAGTATTTT. It yields the protein CSATPEDTQYF.

This clonotype occurred many times. The chain uses TRBV10-3 and TRBJ1-2; D is uncertain. V was trimmed by 3 bases and J by 3 bases, leaving 2 bases between them. The V gene's germline CDR1 is ENHRY and CDR2 SYGVKD. CDR3 length equals 11 residues. CDR3 nucleotides: TGTGCCATCAGTGAACACTATGGCTACACCTTC. This encodes CAISEHYGYTF.

This clonotype occurred many times. The V and J genes are TRBV6-2 or TRBV6-3 and TRBJ2-5, with 9 bases fitting TRBD2. The CDR3 has 14 residues. In germline, CDR1 is MNHEY, CDR2 SVGEGT. Trimming at V came to 6 bases and at J to 4 bases, leaving 6 bases not matched to a gene. The DNA for the CDR3 is TGTGCCAGCAGCATAGGACTAGCGACAGAGACCCAGTACTTC. Its translation: CASSIGLATETQYF.

The chain uses TRBV4-3 and TRBJ2-5; the match to TRBD1 covers 7 bases. Trimming cost V 0 bases and J 5 bases; bases outside gene matches: 9. The germline V gene encodes CDR1 LGHNA and CDR2 YSLEER. This CDR3 has 16 amino acids. The DNA of the CDR3 is TGCGCCAGCAGCCAAGATCGGGGAACAGGGGTGGAGACCCAGTACTTC. Amino acid sequence: CASSQDRGTGVETQYF.

This clonotype was counted a few times. The CDR3, as DNA: TGTGCCAGCAGCTCGGGACTAGCGGGAGTCATGGAAAACATTCAGTACTTC. The encoded protein is CASSSGLAGVMENIQYF. The V and J genes are TRBV7-2 and TRBJ2-4; 14 bases align to TRBD2. CDR1 is SGHTA and CDR2 is FQGNSA in the germline V gene. After removal of 4 bases from V and 5 bases from J, the junction contained 7 bases not matched to a gene. The CDR3 sequence is 17 residues long.

Many counts were recorded for this clonotype. The chain has TRBV9 and TRBJ2-3; 12 nucleotides agree with TRBD2. Germline assignment: CDR1 SGDLS and CDR2 YYNGEE. The CDR3 is 16 amino acids. V shed 5 bases and J 4 bases; nucleotides not matched to a gene: 8. For the CDR3, the DNA is TGTGCCAGCAGAGCCGCTAGCGGGAGGGCAGCAGATACGCAGTATTTT. It codes for CASRAASGRAADTQYF.

Concerning this clonotype itself: A much larger clone is a single base away; this may be a read error. The V call is TRBV12-3 or TRBV12-4, the J call TRBJ2-7, with D possibly being TRBD2 (5 bases). The CDR3 runs to 14 residues. Trimming took off 0 bases at V and 6 bases at J, with 12 bases between the two ends. This chain's CDR3 is CASSLAGVPSEQYF. The CDR3 DNA reads as TGTGCCAGCAGTTTAGCGGGAGTCCCCTCCGAGCAGTACTTC.

This clonotype was recorded at least ten times. The V and J genes are TRBV28 and TRBJ2-7; perhaps TRBD2 as D (6 bases). V was clipped by 2 bases and J by 4 bases, with 12 bases between them. Germline CDR1 and CDR2: MDHEN and SYDVKM. The CDR3 sequence is 14 residues long. CDR3 DNA sequence: TGTGCCAGCAGTTTAACGGGGGTACGATACGAGCAGTACTTC. It encodes CASSLTGVRYEQYF. Based on the CDR3 plus reference TRBV28 and TRBJ2-7, the full variable domain is DVKVTQSSRYLVKRTGEKVFLECVQDMDHENMFWYRQDPGLGLRLIYFSYDVKMKEKGDIPEGYSVSREKKERFSLILESASTNQTSMYLCASSLTGVRYEQYFGPGTRLTVT.

The CDR3 nucleotides read TGCGCCAGCAGTGAAACTAGCGGGAGGGTCGGGAATGAGCAGTTCTTC. It yields the protein CASSETSGRVGNEQFF. This chain connects TRBV10-1 to TRBJ2-1; 13 bases are a match to TRBD2. The CDR3 is made up of 16 amino acids. CDR1 is WNHNN, CDR2 SYGVQD, per germline (reference sequence). V was pared by 3 bases and J by 7 bases, with 6 bases of the junction left unmatched.

This clonotype was observed at least ten times. The V and J genes are TRBV20-1 and TRBJ2-1; TRBD2 matches at 10 bases. The CDR3 totals 18 residues. V was pared by 2 bases and J by 7 bases, with 17 bases of the junction left unmatched. Germline CDR1 DFQATT, CDR2 SNEGSKA (reference sequence). DNA for the CDR3: TGCAGTGCTAGACTACCCAGGGTTAGAATAGCGGGAGGTAATGAGCAGTTCTTC. It translates to CSARLPRVRIAGGNEQFF.